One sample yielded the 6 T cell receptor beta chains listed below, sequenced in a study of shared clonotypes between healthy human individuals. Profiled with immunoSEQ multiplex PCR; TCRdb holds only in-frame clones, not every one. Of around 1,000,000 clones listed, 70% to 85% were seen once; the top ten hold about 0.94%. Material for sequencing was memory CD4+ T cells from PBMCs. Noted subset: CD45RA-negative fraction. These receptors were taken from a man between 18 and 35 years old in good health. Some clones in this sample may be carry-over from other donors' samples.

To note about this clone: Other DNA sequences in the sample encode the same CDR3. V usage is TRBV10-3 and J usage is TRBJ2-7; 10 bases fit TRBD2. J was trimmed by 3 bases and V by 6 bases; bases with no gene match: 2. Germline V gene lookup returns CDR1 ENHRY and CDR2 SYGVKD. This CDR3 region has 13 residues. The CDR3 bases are TGTGCCATCAGCCCTAGCGGGAGCTACGAGCAGTACTTC. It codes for CAISPSGSYEQYF.

In DNA form, the CDR3 reads TGTGCCAGCAGTTACAGTAAGGAGACCCAGTACTTC. Protein: CASSYSKETQYF. V usage is TRBV6-6 and J usage is TRBJ2-5; D gene ambiguous. This CDR3 is built from 12 residues. CDR1 and CDR2 from the germline V gene are MNHNY and SVGAGI (reference sequence). V lost 2 bases and J lost 5, with 6 bases in between.

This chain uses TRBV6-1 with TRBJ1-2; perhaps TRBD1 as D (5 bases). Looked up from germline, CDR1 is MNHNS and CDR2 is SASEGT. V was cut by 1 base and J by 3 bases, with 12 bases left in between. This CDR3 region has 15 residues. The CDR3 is CASSEVGGTDYGYTF. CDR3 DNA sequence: TGTGCCAGCAGTGAAGTAGGTGGGACTGACTATGGCTACACCTTC.

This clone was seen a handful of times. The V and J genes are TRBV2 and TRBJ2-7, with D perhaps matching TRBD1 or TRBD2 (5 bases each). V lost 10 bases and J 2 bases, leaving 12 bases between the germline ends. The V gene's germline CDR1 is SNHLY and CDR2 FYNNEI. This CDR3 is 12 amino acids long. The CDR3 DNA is TGTGCCACCCGAGGGGAAACCTACGAGCAGTACTTC. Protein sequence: CATRGETYEQYF.

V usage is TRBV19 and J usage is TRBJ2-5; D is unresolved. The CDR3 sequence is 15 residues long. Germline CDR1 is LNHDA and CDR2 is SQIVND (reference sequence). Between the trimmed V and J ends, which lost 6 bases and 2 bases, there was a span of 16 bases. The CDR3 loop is CASSNKYVRQETQYF. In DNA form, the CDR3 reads TGTGCCAGTAGCAACAAGTATGTTCGGCAAGAGACCCAGTACTTC. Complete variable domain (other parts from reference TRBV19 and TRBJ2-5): DGGITQSPKYLFRKEGQNVTLSCEQNLNHDAMYWYRQDPGQGLRLIYYSQIVNDFQKGDIAEGYSVSREKKESFPLTVTSAQKNPTAFYLCASSNKYVRQETQYFGPGTRLLVL.

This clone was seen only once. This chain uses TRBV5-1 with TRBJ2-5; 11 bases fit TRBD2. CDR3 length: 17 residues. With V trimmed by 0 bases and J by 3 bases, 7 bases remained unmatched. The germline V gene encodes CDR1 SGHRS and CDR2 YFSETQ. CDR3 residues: CASSLALGSGREETQYF. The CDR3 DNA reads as TGCGCCAGCAGCTTGGCTCTGGGTAGCGGGAGGGAAGAGACCCAGTACTTC.